This T cell receptor beta chain is from a study of blood T cell repertoires in COVID-19. Study background: Samples representing acute and convalescent COVID-19 were sourced from the United States, Italy and Spain. The analysed material was cDNA or gDNA that came from T cells, B-cell-depleted T cells, or PBMCs.

There are 17 residues in the CDR3. The junction had 7 bases not matched to a gene; V was cut back by 3 bases and J by 3 bases. Germline loops: CDR1 LGHDT, CDR2 YNNKEL (reference sequence). Ages ranged from about 18 to 90 years, with residence in about 23 US areas. Resolution of symptoms, clearance, or two negative PCRs was present in recovered Cohort 3 donors. Assay: immunoSEQ multiplex PCR; the TCRdb copy retains only in-frame clones and omits some. Among about 210,000 clones listed, 90% were seen once. This sequence was found in a man aged 25 to 45 who had recovered from COVID-19. This sequence joins TRBV3-1 (or the pseudogene TRBV3-2) and TRBJ2-6, with 8 bases aligning to TRBD1. Sequenced: PBMCs or T cells enriched from blood (not recorded which). DNA for the CDR3: TGTGCCAGCAGCCATAGGACAGGGACTTTTGGGGCCAACGTCCTGACTTTC. It translates to CASSHRTGTFGANVLTF.